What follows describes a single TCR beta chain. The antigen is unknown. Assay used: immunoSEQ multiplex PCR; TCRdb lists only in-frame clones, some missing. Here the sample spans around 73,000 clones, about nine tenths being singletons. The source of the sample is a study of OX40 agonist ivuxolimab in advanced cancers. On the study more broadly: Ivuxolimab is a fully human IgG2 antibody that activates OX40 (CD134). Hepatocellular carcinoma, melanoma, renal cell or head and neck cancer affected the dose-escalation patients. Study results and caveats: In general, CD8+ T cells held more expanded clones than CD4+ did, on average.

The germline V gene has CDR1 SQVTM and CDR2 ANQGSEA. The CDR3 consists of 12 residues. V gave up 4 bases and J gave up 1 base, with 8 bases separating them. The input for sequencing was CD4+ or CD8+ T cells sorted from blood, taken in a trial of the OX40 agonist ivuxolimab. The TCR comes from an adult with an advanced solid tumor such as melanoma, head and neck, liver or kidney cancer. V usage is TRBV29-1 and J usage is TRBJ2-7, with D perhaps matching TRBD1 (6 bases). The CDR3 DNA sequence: TGCAGCGTTGGAGGGACATCCTACGAGCAGTACTTC. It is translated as CSVGGTSYEQYF.